This passage covers 16 T cell receptor beta chains from one sample sequenced in a study of OX40 agonist ivuxolimab in advanced cancers. Produced via immunoSEQ multiplex PCR; TCRdb's table is partial and in-frame only. The sample contains around 100,000 clones, more than 85% of which appear only once. The sample here was CD4+ or CD8+ T cells sorted from blood, taken in a trial of the OX40 agonist ivuxolimab. The receptor set was obtained from an adult with an advanced solid tumor such as melanoma, head and neck, liver or kidney cancer.

This chain joins TRBV6-1 and TRBJ1-5, with 7 bases fitting TRBD1. Germline V gene data show CDR1 as MNHNS and CDR2 as SASEGT. CDR3 length: 14 amino acids. Trimming took 2 bases from V and 7 from J; bases not matched to a gene: 5. CDR3 sequence (DNA): TGTGCCAGCAGTGAAACCAGGGGGGGGCAGCCCCAGCATTTT. It is translated as CASSETRGGQPQHF.

The chain carries TRBV18 and TRBJ2-7; D possibly uses TRBD1 or TRBD2 (6 bases each). CDR3 length: 16 amino acids. The germline V and J ends were trimmed by 5 bases and 2 bases, with 19 bases remaining between them. CDR1 KGHSH and CDR2 LQKENI come from the germline V gene. The CDR3 sequence is CASSERGGSQTYEQYF. In DNA, the CDR3 is TGTGCCAGCTCAGAGCGAGGGGGGAGCCAAACCTACGAGCAGTACTTC. The full variable domain, its missing parts supplied by reference TRBV18 and TRBJ2-7, is NAGVMQNPRHLVRRRGQEARLRCSPMKGHSHVYWYRQLPEEGLKFMVYLQKENIIDESGMPKERFSAEFPKEGPSILRIQQVVRGDSAAYFCASSERGGSQTYEQYFGPGTRLTVT.

The rearrangement joins TRBV6-6 to TRBJ2-7; D remains ambiguous. Germline V gene data show CDR1 as MNHNY and CDR2 as SVGAGI (reference sequence). This CDR3 spans 15 amino acids. The V gene lost 0 bases and the J gene lost 0 bases, with 9 bases spanning the gap. DNA of the CDR3: TGTGCCAGCAGTTACTCCCCAGAGAGCTCCTACGAGCAGTACTTC. It translates to CASSYSPESSYEQYF.

The J gene is TRBJ2-7, the V gene TRBV6-6; D may be TRBD1 (6 bases). CDR3 length: 11 amino acids. The germline V gene has CDR1 MNHNY and CDR2 SVGAGI (reference sequence). V gave up 5 bases and J gave up 6 bases, with 8 bases separating them. CDR3 in amino acids: CASSTGTEQYF. For the CDR3, the DNA is TGTGCCAGCAGTACAGGGACCGAGCAGTACTTC.

The V gene is TRBV2, the J gene TRBJ1-2; D is undetermined. Trimming removed 1 base from V and 4 bases from J, with 7 bases in between. The CDR3 extends over 13 amino acids. Germline V gene data show CDR1 as SNHLY and CDR2 as FYNNEI. The CDR3 loop reads CASSEVGSYGYTF. CDR3 in DNA: TGTGCCAGCAGTGAAGTGGGTAGCTATGGCTACACCTTC.

Remarks on this clone: One end of the junction varies from germline; a read error may be responsible. The sample carries other DNA sequences with the same CDR3. This chain connects TRBV9 to TRBJ1-1; D possibly corresponds to TRBD1 (6 bases). The germline gives CDR1 SGDLS, CDR2 YYNGEE. The CDR3 totals 14 residues. As DNA, the CDR3 is TGTGCCAGTAGCGTAGGACAGTTCGGCACTGAAGCTTTCTTT. Translating it yields CASSVGQFGTEAFF.

The V gene is TRBV25-1, the J gene TRBJ2-1; no clear D gene. Trimming took off 1 base at V and 10 bases at J, with 14 bases between the two ends. Germline-derived CDR1 and CDR2 are MGHDK and SYGVNS. The CDR3 length is 14 residues. The CDR3: CASSESSLSREQFF. The CDR3 bases are TGTGCCAGCAGTGAATCCTCGTTGTCGCGAGAGCAGTTCTTC.

The chain carries TRBV9 and TRBJ2-2; D call uncertain. CDR1 SGDLS and CDR2 YYNGEE come from the germline V gene. This CDR3 has 14 amino acids. The V end lost 0 bases, the J end lost 1 base, and 4 bases lay between the germline ends. CDR3 nucleotides: TGTGCCAGCAGCGTAGACGGGAACACCGGGGAGCTGTTTTTT. It specifies CASSVDGNTGELFF.

The chain carries TRBV6-5 and TRBJ2-2; the D is unclear. Germline V gene lookup returns CDR1 MNHEY and CDR2 SVGAGI. There are 16 residues in the CDR3. Trimming took 0 bases from V and 2 from J, leaving 10 bases between them. CDR3 sequence reads: CASSYSQSHNTGELFF. CDR3 nucleotide sequence: TGTGCCAGCAGTTACTCCCAGAGCCATAACACCGGGGAGCTGTTTTTT.

This clone showed up just once. This rearrangement joins TRBV6-5 to TRBJ2-7, with TRBD1 as a possible D gene (6 bases). Trimming removed 0 bases at V and 0 bases at J, with 12 bases between. Germline CDR1 reads MNHEY; CDR2 reads SVGAGI. The CDR3 sequence is 16 residues long. The CDR3 DNA reads TGTGCCAGCAGTTACTCGACCCCCAGGGGCTCCTACGAGCAGTACTTC. Protein sequence: CASSYSTPRGSYEQYF.

This rearrangement joins TRBV9 to TRBJ1-3; D is undetermined. V lost 0 bases and J 4 bases, leaving 14 bases between the germline ends. This CDR3 region has 16 residues. The V gene's germline CDR1 is SGDLS and CDR2 YYNGEE. CDR3 nucleotide sequence: TGTGCCAGCAGCGTAGATGTTACCAACAAGGGAAACACCATATATTTT. Encoded protein: CASSVDVTNKGNTIYF.

The rearrangement joins TRBV25-1 to TRBJ2-7; no firm D call. Germline CDR1 and CDR2: MGHDK and SYGVNS. This CDR3 has 12 residues. Deletions cut 4 bases from V and 5 bases from J, with 9 bases between. The CDR3 sequence is CASSAQGHEQYF. The CDR3 DNA reads as TGTGCCAGCAGTGCGCAAGGCCACGAGCAGTACTTC.

The chain links TRBV6-1 to TRBJ2-3; 8 positions match TRBD2. Trimming removed 6 bases from V and 3 bases from J; junction bases left unmatched: 5. The CDR3 is made up of 14 amino acids. Germline CDR1 MNHNS, CDR2 SASEGT. This CDR3 is CASSLAGRTDTQYF. CDR3 DNA: TGTGCCAGCAGCTTAGCGGGAAGGACAGATACGCAGTATTTT.

This rearrangement joins TRBV7-2 to TRBJ2-7, with 10 bases aligning to TRBD1. Germline trimming cut 3 bases from V and 5 bases from J; bases unmatched to any gene: 1. CDR3 length: 13 residues. Per germline, CDR1 SGHTA and CDR2 FQGNSA. The CDR3 here is CASSFGTGDEQYF. The CDR3, as DNA: TGTGCCAGCAGCTTCGGGACAGGGGACGAGCAGTACTTC.

J is TRBJ2-1 and V is TRBV5-1; 11 positions match TRBD2. The germline V gene has CDR1 SGHRS and CDR2 YFSETQ. The CDR3 runs to 16 residues. The V gene end was trimmed by 2 bases and the J gene end by 6 bases; junction bases not matched to a gene: 7. The DNA for the CDR3 is TGCGCCAGCAGCTTACTTACTAGCGGGGGATCCAATGAGCAGTTCTTC. Translated, it gives CASSLLTSGGSNEQFF.

The gene calls are TRBV30 and TRBJ1-5; D is unclear. Germline V gene data show CDR1 as GTSNPN and CDR2 as SVGIG (reference sequence). The length of the CDR3 is 12 residues. The germline V and J ends were trimmed by 2 bases and 9 bases, with 11 bases remaining between them. CDR3 residues: CAWSTVEGPQHF. DNA of the CDR3: TGTGCCTGGAGTACAGTCGAGGGGCCCCAGCATTTT.